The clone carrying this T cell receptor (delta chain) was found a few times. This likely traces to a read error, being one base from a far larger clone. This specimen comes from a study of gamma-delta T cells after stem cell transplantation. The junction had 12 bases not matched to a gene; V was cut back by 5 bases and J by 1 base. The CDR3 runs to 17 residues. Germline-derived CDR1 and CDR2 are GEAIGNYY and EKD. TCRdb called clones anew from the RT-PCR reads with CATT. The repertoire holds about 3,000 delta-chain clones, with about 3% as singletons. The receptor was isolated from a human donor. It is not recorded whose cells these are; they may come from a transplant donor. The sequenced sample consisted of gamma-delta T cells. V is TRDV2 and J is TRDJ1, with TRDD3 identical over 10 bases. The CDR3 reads CACAPLGDTVLTDKLIF. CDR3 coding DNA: TGTGCCTGTGCCCCGTTGGGGGATACTGTCCTCACCGATAAACTCATCTTT.